This T cell receptor beta chain stems from a study of blood T cell repertoires in COVID-19. Study information: Some COVID-19 samples were acute and others convalescent; all came from the United States, Italy and Spain. T cells, B-cell-depleted T cells, or PBMCs supplied cDNA or gDNA.

The CDR3 is 11 amino acids. Per the germline V gene, CDR1 is SGHAT and CDR2 is FQNNGV. V was trimmed by 8 bases and J by 6 bases, leaving 10 bases between them. Cohort assignment relied on participant-reported clinical history. Within the 2 weeks before study entry, each person in the exposed group met a COVID-19 case. Produced via immunoSEQ multiplex PCR; TCRdb's table is partial and in-frame only. This sample yields 250,000 or so clones, of which around 89% are seen a single time; over 0.75% belongs to the top ten. The sample was PBMCs or T cells enriched from blood (not recorded which). The receptor was derived from a man between 45 and 60 years old who had been exposed to COVID-19. The rearrangement joins TRBV11-2 to TRBJ1-1; D is uncertain. The DNA of the CDR3 is TGTGCCAGCGCTATCGGTTCTGAAGCTTTCTTT. Its protein is CASAIGSEAFF.